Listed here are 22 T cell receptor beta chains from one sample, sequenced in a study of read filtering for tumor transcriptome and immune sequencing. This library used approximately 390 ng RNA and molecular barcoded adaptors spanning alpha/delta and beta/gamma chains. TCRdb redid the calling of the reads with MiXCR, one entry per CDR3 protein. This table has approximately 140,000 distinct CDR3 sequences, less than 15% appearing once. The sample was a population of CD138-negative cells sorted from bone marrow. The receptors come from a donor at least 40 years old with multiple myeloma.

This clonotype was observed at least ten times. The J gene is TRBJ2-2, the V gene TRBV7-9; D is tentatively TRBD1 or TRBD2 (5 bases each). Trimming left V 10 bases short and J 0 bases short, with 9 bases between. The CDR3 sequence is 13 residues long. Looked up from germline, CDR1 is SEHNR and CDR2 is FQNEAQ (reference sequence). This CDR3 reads CATGTANTGELFF. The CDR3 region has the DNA TGTGCCACGGGGACGGCGAACACCGGGGAGCTGTTTTTT.

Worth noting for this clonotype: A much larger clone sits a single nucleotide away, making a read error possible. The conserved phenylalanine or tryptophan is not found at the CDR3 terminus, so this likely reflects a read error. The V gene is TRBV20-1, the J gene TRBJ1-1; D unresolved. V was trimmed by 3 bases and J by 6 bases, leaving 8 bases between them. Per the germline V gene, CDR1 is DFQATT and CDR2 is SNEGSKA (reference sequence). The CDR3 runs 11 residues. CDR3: CSASPWSEAFL. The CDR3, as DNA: TGCAGTGCTAGTCCCTGGTCTGAAGCTTTCCTT.

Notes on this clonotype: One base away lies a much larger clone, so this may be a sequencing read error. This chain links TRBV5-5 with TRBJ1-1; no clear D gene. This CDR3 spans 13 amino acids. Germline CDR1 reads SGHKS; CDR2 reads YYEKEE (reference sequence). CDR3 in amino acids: CANSLRGGTEAFF. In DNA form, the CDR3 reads TGTGCCAACAGCTTGCGCGGTGGCACTGAAGCTTTCTTT. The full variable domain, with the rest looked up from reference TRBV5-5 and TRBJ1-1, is DAGVTQSPTHLIKTRGQQVTLRCSPISGHKSVSWYQQVLGQGPQFIFQYYEKEERGRGNFPDRFSARQFPNYSSELNVNALLLGDSALYLCANSLRGGTEAFFGQGTRLTVV.

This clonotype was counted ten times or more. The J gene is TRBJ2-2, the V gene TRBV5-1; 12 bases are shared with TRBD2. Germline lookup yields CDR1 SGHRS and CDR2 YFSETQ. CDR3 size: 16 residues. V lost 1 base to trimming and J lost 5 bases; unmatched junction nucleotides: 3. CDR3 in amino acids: CASSLRTSGTTGELFF. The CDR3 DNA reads TGCGCCAGCAGCTTGCGGACTAGCGGGACAACCGGGGAGCTGTTTTTT.

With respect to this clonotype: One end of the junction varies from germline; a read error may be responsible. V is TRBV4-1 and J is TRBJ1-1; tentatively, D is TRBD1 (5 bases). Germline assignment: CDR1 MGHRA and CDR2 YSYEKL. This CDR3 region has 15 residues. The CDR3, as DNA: TGCGCCAGCAGCCAACCCTGGCGAGGGGAAACTGAACCTCTCTTT. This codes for CASSQPWRGETEPLF.

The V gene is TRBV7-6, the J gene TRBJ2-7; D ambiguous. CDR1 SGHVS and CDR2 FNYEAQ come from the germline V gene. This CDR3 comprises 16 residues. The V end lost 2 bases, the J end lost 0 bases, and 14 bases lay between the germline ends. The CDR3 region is CASSLNPETSSYEQYF. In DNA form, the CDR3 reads TGTGCCAGCAGCTTAAACCCAGAAACAAGCTCCTACGAGCAGTACTTC.

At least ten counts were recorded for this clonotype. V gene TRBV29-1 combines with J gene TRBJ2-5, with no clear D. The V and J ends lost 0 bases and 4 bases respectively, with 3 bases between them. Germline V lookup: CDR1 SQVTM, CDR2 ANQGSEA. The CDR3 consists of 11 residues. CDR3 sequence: CSVEDRETQYF. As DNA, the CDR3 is TGCAGCGTTGAAGATAGAGAGACCCAGTACTTC. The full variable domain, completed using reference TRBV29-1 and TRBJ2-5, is SAVISQKPSRDICQRGTSLTIQCQVDSQVTMMFWYRQQPGQSLTLIATANQGSEATYESGFVIDKFPISRPNLTFSTLTVSNMSPEDSSIYLCSVEDRETQYFGPGTRLLVL.

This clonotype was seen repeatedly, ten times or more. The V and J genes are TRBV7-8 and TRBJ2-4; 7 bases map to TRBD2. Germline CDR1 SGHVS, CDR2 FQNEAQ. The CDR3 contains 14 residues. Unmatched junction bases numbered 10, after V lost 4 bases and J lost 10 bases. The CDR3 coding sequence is TGTGCCAGCAGCTCCCGACTAGCACATCGGATTCAGTACTTC. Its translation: CASSSRLAHRIQYF.

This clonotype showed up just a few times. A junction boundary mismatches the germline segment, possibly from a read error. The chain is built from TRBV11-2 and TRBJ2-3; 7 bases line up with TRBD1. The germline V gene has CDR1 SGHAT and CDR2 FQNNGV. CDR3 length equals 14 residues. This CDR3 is CASRTTGSTDTLYF. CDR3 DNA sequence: TGTGCCAGCAGAACGACAGGGAGCACAGATACGCTGTATTTT.

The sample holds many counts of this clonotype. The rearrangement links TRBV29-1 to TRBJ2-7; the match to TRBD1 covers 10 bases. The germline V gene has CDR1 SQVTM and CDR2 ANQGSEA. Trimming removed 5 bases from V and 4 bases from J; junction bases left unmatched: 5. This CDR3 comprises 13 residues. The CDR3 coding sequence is TGCAGCGTTCCCGGGACAGGGGTGTACGAGCAGTACTTC. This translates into CSVPGTGVYEQYF.

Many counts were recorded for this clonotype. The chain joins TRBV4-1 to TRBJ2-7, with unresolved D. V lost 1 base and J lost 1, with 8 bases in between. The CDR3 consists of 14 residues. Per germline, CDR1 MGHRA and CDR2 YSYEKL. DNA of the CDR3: TGCGCCAGCAGCCAAGTGGGGTTTTCCTACGAGCAGTACTTC. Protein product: CASSQVGFSYEQYF.

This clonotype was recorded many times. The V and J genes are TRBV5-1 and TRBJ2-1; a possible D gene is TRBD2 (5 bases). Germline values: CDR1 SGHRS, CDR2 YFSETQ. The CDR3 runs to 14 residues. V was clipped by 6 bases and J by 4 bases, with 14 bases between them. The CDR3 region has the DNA TGCGCCAGCACCGGAGGCTCTCCTTACAATGAGCAGTTCTTC. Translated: CASTGGSPYNEQFF.

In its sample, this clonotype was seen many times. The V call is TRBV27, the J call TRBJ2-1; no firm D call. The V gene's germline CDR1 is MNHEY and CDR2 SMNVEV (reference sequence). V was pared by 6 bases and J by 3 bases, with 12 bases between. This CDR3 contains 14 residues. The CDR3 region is CASSPQKGYNEQFF. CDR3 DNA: TGTGCCAGCAGCCCCCAAAAGGGCTACAATGAGCAGTTCTTC.

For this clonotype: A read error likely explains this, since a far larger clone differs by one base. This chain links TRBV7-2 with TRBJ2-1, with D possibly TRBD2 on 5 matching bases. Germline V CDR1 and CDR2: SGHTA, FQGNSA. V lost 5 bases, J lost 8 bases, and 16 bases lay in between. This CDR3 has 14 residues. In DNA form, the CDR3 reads TGTGCCAGCAGCCTCGGGATCAAGGTCTATGAGCAGTTCTTC. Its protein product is CASSLGIKVYEQFF. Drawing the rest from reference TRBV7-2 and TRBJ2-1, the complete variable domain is GAGVSQSPSNKVTEKGKDVELRCDPISGHTALYWYRQSLGQGLEFLIYFQGNSAPDKSGLPSDRFSAERTGGSVSTLTIQRTQQEDSAVYLCASSLGIKVYEQFFGPGTRLTVL.

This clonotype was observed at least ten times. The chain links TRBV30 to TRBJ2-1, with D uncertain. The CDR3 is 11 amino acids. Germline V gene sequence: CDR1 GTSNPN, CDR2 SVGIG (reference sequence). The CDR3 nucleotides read TGTGCTGGGGAAGAGACCAATGAGCAGTTCTTC. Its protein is CAGEETNEQFF.

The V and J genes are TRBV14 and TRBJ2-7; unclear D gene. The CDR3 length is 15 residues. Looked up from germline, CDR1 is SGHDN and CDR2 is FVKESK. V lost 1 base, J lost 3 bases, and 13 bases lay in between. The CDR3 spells CASSQVRSLVYEQYF. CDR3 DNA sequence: TGTGCCAGCAGCCAAGTCCGATCCCTAGTCTACGAGCAGTACTTC.

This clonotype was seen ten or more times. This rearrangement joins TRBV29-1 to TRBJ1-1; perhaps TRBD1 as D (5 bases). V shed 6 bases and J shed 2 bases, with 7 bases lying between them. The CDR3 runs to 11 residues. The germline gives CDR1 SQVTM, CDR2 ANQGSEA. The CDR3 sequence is CSVQGNTEAFF. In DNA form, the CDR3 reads TGCAGCGTCCAGGGAAACACTGAAGCTTTCTTT.

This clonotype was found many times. CDR3 amino acids: CASREQQGKNTEAFF. The CDR3, as DNA: TGTGCCAGCAGAGAACAACAGGGGAAGAACACTGAAGCTTTCTTT. This sequence joins TRBV7-9 and TRBJ1-1, with TRBD1 identical over 7 bases. Germline trimming cut 6 bases from V and 1 base from J; bases unmatched to any gene: 8. This CDR3 region has 15 residues. Germline V gene data show CDR1 as SEHNR and CDR2 as FQNEAQ (reference sequence).

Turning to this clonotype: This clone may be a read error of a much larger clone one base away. The CDR3: CATSDRGQGTDTPYF. The CDR3 bases are TGTGCCACCAGTGATCGAGGACAGGGGACAGATACGCCGTATTTT. The chain is built from TRBV24-1 and TRBJ2-3; 9 nucleotides align to TRBD1. There are 15 residues in the CDR3. From germline, CDR1 is KGHDR and CDR2 SFDVKD.

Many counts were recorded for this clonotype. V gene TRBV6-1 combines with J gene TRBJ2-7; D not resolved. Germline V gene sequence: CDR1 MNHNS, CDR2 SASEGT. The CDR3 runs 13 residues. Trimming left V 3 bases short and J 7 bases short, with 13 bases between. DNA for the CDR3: TGTGCCAGCAGTGAGGGCCTGACATGGGAGCAGTACTTC. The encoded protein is CASSEGLTWEQYF.

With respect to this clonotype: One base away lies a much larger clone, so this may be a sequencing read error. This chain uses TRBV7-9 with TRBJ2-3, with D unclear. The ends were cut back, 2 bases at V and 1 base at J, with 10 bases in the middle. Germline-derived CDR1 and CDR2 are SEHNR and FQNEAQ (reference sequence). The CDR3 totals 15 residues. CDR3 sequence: CASSLSAGRTDTQYF. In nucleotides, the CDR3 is TGTGCCAGCAGCTTATCGGCAGGCCGCACAGATACGCAGTATTTT.

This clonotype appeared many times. This chain's CDR3 is CASSFQNYGYTF. DNA for the CDR3: TGCGCCAGCAGCTTCCAGAACTATGGCTACACCTTC. This sequence joins TRBV5-1 and TRBJ1-2; no definite D call. With 2 bases removed from V and 2 bases from J, the gap between germline ends came to 4 bases. The CDR3 spans 12 residues. The germline gives CDR1 SGHRS, CDR2 YFSETQ. Complete variable domain (other parts from reference TRBV5-1 and TRBJ1-2): KAGVTQTPRYLIKTRGQQVTLSCSPISGHRSVSWYQQTPGQGLQFLFEYFSETQRNKGNFPGRFSGRQFSNSRSEMNVSTLELGDSALYLCASSFQNYGYTFGSGTRLTVV.